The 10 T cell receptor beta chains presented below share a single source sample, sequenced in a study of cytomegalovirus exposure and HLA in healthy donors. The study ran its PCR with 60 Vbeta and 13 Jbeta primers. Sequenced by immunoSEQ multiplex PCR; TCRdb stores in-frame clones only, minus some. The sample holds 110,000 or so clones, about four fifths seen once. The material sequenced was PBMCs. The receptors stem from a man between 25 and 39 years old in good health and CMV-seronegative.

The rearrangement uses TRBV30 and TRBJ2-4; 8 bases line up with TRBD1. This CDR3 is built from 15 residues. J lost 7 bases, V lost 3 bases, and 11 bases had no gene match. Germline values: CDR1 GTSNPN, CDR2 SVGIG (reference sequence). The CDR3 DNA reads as TGTGCCTGGAGAAAACCGGACAGGGAAGGGAACATTCAGTACTTC. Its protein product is CAWRKPDREGNIQYF. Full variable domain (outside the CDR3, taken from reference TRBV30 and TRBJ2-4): SQTIHQWPATLVQPVGSPLSLECTVEGTSNPNLYWYRQAAGRGLQLLFYSVGIGQISSEVPQNLSASRPQDRQFILSSKKLLLSDSGFYLCAWRKPDREGNIQYFGAGTRLSVL.

The CDR3 region has the DNA TGTGCCAGCAGCTTGGTTTTTGAAGCCTATGGCTACACCTTC. As protein: CASSLVFEAYGYTF. The chain employs TRBV5-6 and TRBJ1-2; no reliable D call. Deletions cut 0 bases from V and 4 bases from J, with 10 bases between. From germline, CDR1 is SGHDT and CDR2 YYEEEE. This CDR3 comprises 14 residues.

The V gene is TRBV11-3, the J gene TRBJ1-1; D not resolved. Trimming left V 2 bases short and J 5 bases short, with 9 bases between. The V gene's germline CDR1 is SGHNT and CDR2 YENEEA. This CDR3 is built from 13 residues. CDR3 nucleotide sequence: TGTGCCAGCAGCTTAACGGCGGCTACTGAAGCTTTCTTT. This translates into CASSLTAATEAFF.

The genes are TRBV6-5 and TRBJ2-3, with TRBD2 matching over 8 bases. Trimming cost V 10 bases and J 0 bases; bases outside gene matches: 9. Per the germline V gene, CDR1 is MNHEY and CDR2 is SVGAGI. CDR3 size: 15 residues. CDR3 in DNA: TGTGCCACCCGGGGGGGGACTTTGAGCACAGATACGCAGTATTTT. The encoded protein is CATRGGTLSTDTQYF.

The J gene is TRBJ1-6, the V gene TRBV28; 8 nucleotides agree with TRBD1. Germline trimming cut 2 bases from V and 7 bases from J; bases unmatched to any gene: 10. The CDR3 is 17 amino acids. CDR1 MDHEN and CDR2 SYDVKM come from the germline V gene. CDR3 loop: CASSLETGAGRNSPLHF. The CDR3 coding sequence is TGTGCCAGCAGTTTAGAGACAGGGGCTGGGAGAAATTCACCCCTCCACTTT.

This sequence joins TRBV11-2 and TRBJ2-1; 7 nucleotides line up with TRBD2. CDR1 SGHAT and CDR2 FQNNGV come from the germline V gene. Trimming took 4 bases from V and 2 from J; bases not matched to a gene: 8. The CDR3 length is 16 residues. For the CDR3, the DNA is TGTGCCAGCAGCTCCATCCCGGGGGGACCCTACAATGAGCAGTTCTTC. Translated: CASSSIPGGPYNEQFF.

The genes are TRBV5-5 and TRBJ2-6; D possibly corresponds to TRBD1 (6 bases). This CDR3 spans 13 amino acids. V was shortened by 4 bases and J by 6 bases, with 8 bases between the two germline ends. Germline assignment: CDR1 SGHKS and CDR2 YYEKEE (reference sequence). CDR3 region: CASSGGPANVLTF. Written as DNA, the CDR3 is TGTGCCAGCAGCGGGGGCCCGGCCAACGTCCTGACTTTC.

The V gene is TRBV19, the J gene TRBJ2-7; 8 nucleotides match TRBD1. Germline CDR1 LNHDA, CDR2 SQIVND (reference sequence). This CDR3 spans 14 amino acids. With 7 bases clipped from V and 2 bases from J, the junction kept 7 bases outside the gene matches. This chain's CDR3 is CASNGGQGPYEQYF. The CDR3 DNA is TGTGCCAGTAACGGAGGACAGGGCCCCTACGAGCAGTACTTC.

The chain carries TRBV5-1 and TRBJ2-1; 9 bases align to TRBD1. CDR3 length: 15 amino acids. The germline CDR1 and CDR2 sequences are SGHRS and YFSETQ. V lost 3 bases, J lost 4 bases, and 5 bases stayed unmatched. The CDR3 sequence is CASSSRQGGYNEQFF. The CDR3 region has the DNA TGCGCCAGCAGCTCCCGACAGGGGGGGTACAATGAGCAGTTCTTC.

CDR3 sequence: CASSLGTGSFYEQYF. As DNA, the CDR3 is TGCGCCAGCAGCTTGGGGACAGGGAGCTTTTACGAGCAGTACTTC. V is TRBV5-1 and J is TRBJ2-7, with 8 bases fitting TRBD1. Germline values: CDR1 SGHRS, CDR2 YFSETQ. V shed 0 bases and J 4 bases; nucleotides not matched to a gene: 6. This CDR3 region has 15 residues.